Following are 23 T cell receptor beta chains from one sample sequenced in a study of blood T cell repertoires in COVID-19 (dated by TCRdb to the early 2020s). The library relied on the immunoSEQ multiplex PCR assay. What TCRdb holds here is the immuneACCESS table cut down to in-frame rearrangements. Part of the clones is not present; checked against another copy, under half of the missing clones reflect an unresolved V gene, and the others are unexplained. Counted in this sample were some 330,000 clones; under 85% of them appeared once. The ten largest clones take up approximately 5% of the sample. Sequencing was performed on PBMCs or T cells enriched from blood (not recorded which). The origin of the receptors is a woman aged 50 to 65 who had recovered from COVID-19.

The chain links TRBV3-1 (or the pseudogene TRBV3-2) to TRBJ2-1; tentatively, D is TRBD2 (5 bases). This CDR3 comprises 16 residues. Germline V gives CDR1 LGHDT, CDR2 YNNKEL (reference sequence). The V end was cut by 4 bases, the J end by 0 bases, with 13 bases between. As DNA, the CDR3 is TGTGCCAGCAGCCTATCGACTATTAGCTCCTACAATGAGCAGTTCTTC. This sequence encodes CASSLSTISSYNEQFF.

The chain employs TRBV6-1 and TRBJ2-7, with TRBD1 matching over 9 bases. The CDR3 contains 18 residues. Germline V gene sequence: CDR1 MNHNS, CDR2 SASEGT. V lost 4 bases to trimming and J lost 4 bases; unmatched junction nucleotides: 17. This chain's CDR3 is CASSATWSRDRERYEQYF. The CDR3 DNA reads TGTGCCAGCAGTGCAACGTGGAGCCGGGACAGGGAGCGTTACGAGCAGTACTTC.

The chain combines TRBV19 with TRBJ2-4, with D possibly being TRBD1 (6 bases). The CDR3 length is 15 residues. Germline V gene sequence: CDR1 LNHDA, CDR2 SQIVND (reference sequence). V was shortened by 10 bases and J by 1 base, with 17 bases between the two germline ends. CDR3 amino acids: CATDDRPRAKNIQYF. CDR3 nucleotides: TGTGCCACCGACGACAGGCCGCGGGCCAAAAACATTCAGTACTTC. Using reference TRBV19 and TRBJ2-4 for the parts outside the CDR3, the full variable domain is DGGITQSPKYLFRKEGQNVTLSCEQNLNHDAMYWYRQDPGQGLRLIYYSQIVNDFQKGDIAEGYSVSREKKESFPLTVTSAQKNPTAFYLCATDDRPRAKNIQYFGAGTRLSVL.

At least ten counts were recorded for this clone. The same CDR3 arises from other DNA sequences in this sample as well. This sequence joins TRBV27 and TRBJ2-1; D perhaps matches TRBD1 (5 bases). Between the trimmed V and J ends, which lost 5 bases and 0 bases, there was a span of 14 bases. The length of the CDR3 is 16 residues. Germline values: CDR1 MNHEY, CDR2 SMNVEV (reference sequence). CDR3 residues: CASSNNRFSSYNEQFF. CDR3 bases: TGTGCCAGCAGTAACAACAGGTTTAGCTCCTACAATGAGCAGTTCTTC.

The chain recombines TRBV29-1 with TRBJ2-5; D perhaps matches TRBD2 (6 bases). This CDR3 has 15 residues. The germline gives CDR1 SQVTM, CDR2 ANQGSEA. Deletions cut 6 bases from V and 7 bases from J, with 24 bases between. The CDR3 sequence: CSVMLRAALEGTQYF. The CDR3 coding sequence is TGCAGCGTGATGCTCAGGGCAGCCCTGGAGGGGACCCAGTACTTC.

For this clone: At the DNA level, this CDR3 is encoded by other sequences in the same sample as well. The rearrangement links TRBV11-2 to TRBJ1-1, with D uncertain. The length of the CDR3 is 13 residues. From germline, CDR1 is SGHAT and CDR2 FQNNGV. The V gene lost 5 bases and the J gene lost 5 bases, with 12 bases spanning the gap. DNA of the CDR3: TGTGCCAGCAGCCCCAGGAGAGGGACTGAAGCTTTCTTT. Translated: CASSPRRGTEAFF.

The J gene is TRBJ1-1, the V gene TRBV7-8, with TRBD1 matching 8 bases. The V segment lost 4 bases and the J segment 9 bases; nucleotides outside the gene matches: 13. This CDR3 has 15 amino acids. CDR1 is SGHVS, CDR2 FQNEAQ, per germline. CDR3 coding DNA: TGTGCCAGCAGCTCCCCCCCAGGACAGGGAATGAAAGCTTTCTTT. As protein: CASSSPPGQGMKAFF.

This chain connects TRBV6-6 to TRBJ2-5, with 10 nucleotides matching TRBD2. This CDR3 has 15 amino acids. The ends lost 4 bases at V and 1 base at J; junction bases unmatched: 3. CDR1 is MNHNY and CDR2 is SVGAGI in the germline V gene (reference sequence). The CDR3 spells CASSLASGGQETQYF. CDR3 nucleotides: TGTGCCAGCAGTTTGGCTAGCGGGGGCCAAGAGACCCAGTACTTC.

The V and J genes are TRBV19 and TRBJ1-3; no clear D. Germline assignment: CDR1 LNHDA and CDR2 SQIVND (reference sequence). The CDR3 loop spans 15 amino acids. V lost 3 bases and J lost 2, with 11 bases in between. CDR3 DNA: TGTGCCAGTAGTATTGTTTCCGGGGCTGGAAACACCATATATTTT. This sequence encodes CASSIVSGAGNTIYF.

The chain couples TRBV4-1 to TRBJ1-2, with D uncertain. The germline V gene has CDR1 MGHRA and CDR2 YSYEKL. CDR3 size: 12 residues. V lost 5 bases and J lost 5, with 9 bases in between. This CDR3 is CASSYGSYGYTF. In nucleotides, the CDR3 is TGCGCCAGCAGCTACGGGTCTTATGGCTACACCTTC.

The chain joins TRBV19 to TRBJ1-2; D is unresolved. CDR3 length: 15 amino acids. CDR1 is LNHDA, CDR2 SQIVND, per germline (reference sequence). Trimming shortened V by 7 bases and J by 5 bases, and 20 bases separated the two germline ends. The CDR3 DNA sequence: TGTGCCAGTACTGAACTTCGGGGAGGAATTTATGGCTACACCTTC. Translating gives CASTELRGGIYGYTF. The entire variable domain, with the rest obtained from reference TRBV19 and TRBJ1-2, is as follows: DGGITQSPKYLFRKEGQNVTLSCEQNLNHDAMYWYRQDPGQGLRLIYYSQIVNDFQKGDIAEGYSVSREKKESFPLTVTSAQKNPTAFYLCASTELRGGIYGYTFGSGTRLTVV.

The chain recombines TRBV12-2 with TRBJ1-2; the D segment call TRBD1 is taken from the table without a DNA check. TRBV12-2 is a pseudogene. The CDR3 spans 14 residues. The DNA of the CDR3 is TGTGCAAGTCGCTTCCGACAGGGGGCCGGAGGCTACACCTTC. It yields the protein CASRFRQGAGGYTF.

The chain uses TRBV9 and TRBJ2-7; weak D call: TRBD2 (6 bases). With 1 base removed from V and 3 bases from J, the gap between germline ends came to 17 bases. The CDR3 is made up of 16 amino acids. The germline gives CDR1 SGDLS, CDR2 YYNGEE. Here the CDR3 DNA reads TGTGCCAGCAGCGTAAGCTCCCCACCGACTAGCTACGAGCAGTACTTC. The encoded protein is CASSVSSPPTSYEQYF.

The chain carries TRBV11-1 and TRBJ2-1; D uncertain. Germline V lookup: CDR1 SGHAT, CDR2 FQDESV (reference sequence). This CDR3 has 14 residues. V was trimmed by 2 bases and J by 0 bases, leaving 5 bases between them. CDR3 coding DNA: TGTGCCAGCAGCTTAACAAGCTCCTACAATGAGCAGTTCTTC. Translated, it gives CASSLTSSYNEQFF.

The CDR3: CASSRVGVTGELFF. The CDR3 region has the DNA TGCGCCAGCAGCCGAGTCGGAGTCACCGGGGAGCTGTTTTTT. V and J are TRBV4-1 and TRBJ2-2; D remains unclear. Germline values: CDR1 MGHRA, CDR2 YSYEKL. The CDR3 is 14 amino acids. Trimming left V 4 bases short and J 4 bases short, with 10 bases between.

J is TRBJ2-3 and V is TRBV9; a weak D match, TRBD2 (7 bases). Germline V lookup: CDR1 SGDLS, CDR2 YYNGEE. V shed 0 bases and J shed 0 bases, with 20 bases lying between them. This CDR3 is 19 amino acids long. This CDR3 is CASSVGPAGAGDSTDTQYF. The CDR3 coding sequence is TGTGCCAGCAGCGTAGGCCCCGCGGGGGCGGGGGATAGCACAGATACGCAGTATTTT.

The V and J genes are TRBV6-6 and TRBJ1-2, with TRBD1 matching 9 bases. The CDR3 runs to 16 residues. CDR1 MNHNY and CDR2 SVGAGI come from the germline V gene (reference sequence). Germline trimming cut 0 bases from V and 4 bases from J; bases unmatched to any gene: 6. Here the CDR3 DNA reads TGTGCCAGCAGTTACTCGAGCGGGGGACAGGGCTATGGCTACACCTTC. Translated: CASSYSSGGQGYGYTF.

The chain uses TRBV19 and TRBJ1-5; unclear D gene. The length of the CDR3 is 16 residues. With 3 bases removed from V and 4 bases from J, the gap between germline ends came to 16 bases. The V gene's germline CDR1 is LNHDA and CDR2 SQIVND (reference sequence). This chain's CDR3 is CASSIRGGDKNQPQHF. The CDR3 DNA follows: TGTGCCAGTAGTATCAGAGGAGGTGATAAAAATCAGCCCCAGCATTTT.

This chain links TRBV11-3 with TRBJ1-3; D ambiguous. The CDR3 covers 16 residues. CDR1 is SGHNT, CDR2 YENEEA, per germline. Trimming pared 5 bases from V and 0 bases from J, leaving 14 bases between. CDR3 sequence (DNA): TGTGCCAGCAGCCCGGGAGGCGGGAGCTCTGGAAACACCATATATTTT. This gives the protein CASSPGGGSSGNTIYF.

V and J are TRBV29-1 and TRBJ2-1, with 11 bases lining up with TRBD2. V shed 5 bases, J shed 8 bases, and the junction held 8 bases outside the gene matches. Germline V gene data show CDR1 as SQVTM and CDR2 as ANQGSEA. The CDR3 covers 14 residues. CDR3 coding DNA: TGCAGCGTTTATAGCGGGAGGGCCAGAGATGAGCAGTTCTTC. Residues: CSVYSGRARDEQFF.

This sequence joins TRBV27 and TRBJ2-2; D ambiguous. The germline V gene encodes CDR1 MNHEY and CDR2 SMNVEV (reference sequence). Trimming took 3 bases from V and 4 from J, leaving 12 bases between them. The CDR3 sequence is 15 residues long. The CDR3 region is CASSFFRGSTGELFF. In DNA, the CDR3 is TGTGCCAGCAGTTTCTTCCGAGGAAGCACCGGGGAGCTGTTTTTT.

With regard to this clone: Other nucleotide sequences in the sample specify the same CDR3. CDR3 nucleotide sequence: TGTGCCAGTAGTATCGGGGGTGAAGCTTTCTTT. Translated, it gives CASSIGGEAFF. This chain connects TRBV19 to TRBJ1-1, with D perhaps matching TRBD1 (5 bases). CDR1 and CDR2 (germline): LNHDA, SQIVND (reference sequence). This CDR3 comprises 11 residues. The V end was cut by 3 bases, the J end by 7 bases, with 6 bases between. Drawing the rest from reference TRBV19 and TRBJ1-1, the complete variable domain is DGGITQSPKYLFRKEGQNVTLSCEQNLNHDAMYWYRQDPGQGLRLIYYSQIVNDFQKGDIAEGYSVSREKKESFPLTVTSAQKNPTAFYLCASSIGGEAFFGQGTRLTVV.

The CDR3 bases are TGCGCCAGCAGCCTCCAAGCCCGGACAGGTGGTACGGAAAAACTGTTTTTT. This sequence encodes CASSLQARTGGTEKLFF. The chain joins TRBV5-1 to TRBJ1-4; TRBD1 matches at 7 bases. The V gene end was trimmed by 4 bases and the J gene end by 8 bases; junction bases not matched to a gene: 17. This CDR3 is 17 amino acids long. The germline gives CDR1 SGHRS, CDR2 YFSETQ.